This TCR beta chain comes out of a study of CD8 T cells in Susac syndrome. V was trimmed by 8 bases and J by 0 bases, leaving 11 bases between them. CDR1 is SEHNR, CDR2 FQNEAQ, per germline (reference sequence). The CDR3 sequence is 14 residues long. TEMRA cells were FACS-enriched, while CD8+ and CD4+ T cells were negatively isolated. With random hexamers, reverse transcription was performed on roughly 0.5 to 1 ug of RNA. MiXCR was run by TCRdb on the immunoSEQ multiplex PCR reads, yielding one entry per CDR3 protein. Among fewer than 300,000 distinct CDR3 sequences listed, roughly 85% were seen once.

Input material: CD8+ T cells from PBMCs. The TCR originated in a human donor with multiple sclerosis. The chain joins TRBV7-9 to TRBJ1-5, with D tentatively TRBD1 (5 bases). CDR3 sequence (DNA): TGTGCCAGCGCCCAGGGAAATAGCAATCAGCCCCAGCATTTT. Translation: CASAQGNSNQPQHF. The complete variable domain, with remaining parts taken from reference TRBV7-9 and TRBJ1-5, reads DTGVSQNPRHKITKRGQNVTFRCDPISEHNRLYWYRQTLGQGPEFLTYFQNEAQLEKSRLLSDRFSAERPKGSFSTLEIQRTEQGDSAMYLCASAQGNSNQPQHFGDGTRLSIL.